The rows below give T cell receptor beta chains drawn from one sample of a study of PD-1 blockade in classical Hodgkin lymphoma. Data came from immunoSEQ multiplex PCR; TCRdb stores just in-frame clones and leaves some out. The sample lists over 11,000 clones; just under 80% were seen once. The sample in question was peripheral blood mononuclear cells (PBMCs), obtained before the second cycle of nivolumab. The receptors originated from a human donor with classical Hodgkin lymphoma. Both conserved end residues are part of each CDR3. A D gene is named only where the DNA matches it firmly. Clone size is shown for a subset of rows, as once, few, many or a class of expanded clone.

clone_size d_call j_call v_call cdr3_aa cdr3_nt
. . TRBJ1-1 TRBV25-1 CASSASLRRGTEAFF TGTGCCAGCAGTGCCTCATTGAGGAGAGGCACTGAAGCTTTCTTT
once TRBD1 TRBJ1-2 TRBV28 CASSGRRTGEFYYGYTF TGTGCCAGCAGTGGGAGGAGAACAGGGGAGTTCTACTATGGCTACACCTTC
. . TRBJ2-1 TRBV28 CASSLINYNEQFF TGTGCCAGCAGTTTAATAAACTACAATGAGCAGTTCTTC
. . TRBJ2-3 TRBV2 CASSPVTDTDTQYF TGTGCCAGCAGCCCGGTCACCGACACAGATACGCAGTATTTT
medium-sized TRBD1 TRBJ1-6 TRBV2 CASSGQGIISPLHF TGTGCCAGCAGTGGACAGGGTATCATTTCACCCCTCCACTTT
. . TRBJ2-7 TRBV7-2 CASSPPGSNEQYF TGTGCCAGCAGCCCCCCCGGGAGCAACGAGCAGTACTTC
. . TRBJ2-2 TRBV9 CASSVVSGWGELFF TGTGCCAGCAGCGTAGTTTCCGGGTGGGGGGAGCTGTTTTTT
. . TRBJ1-5 TRBV5-5 CASSYQEYSNQPQHF TGTGCCAGCAGCTACCAGGAGTATAGCAATCAGCCCCAGCATTTT
. . TRBJ1-5 TRBV28 CASSSFGGGRDQPQHF TGTGCCAGCAGTTCCTTTGGGGGGGGGCGCGATCAGCCCCAGCATTTT
. . TRBJ2-2 TRBV29-1 CSSRANTGELFF TGCAGCTCCCGGGCCAACACCGGGGAGCTGTTTTTT
few . TRBJ1-2 TRBV19 CASSSRQGNYGYTF TGTGCCAGTAGTTCCCGCCAGGGGAACTATGGCTACACCTTC
few TRBD2 TRBJ2-1 TRBV5-1 CASSLGLAGGPYNEQFF TGCGCCAGCAGCTTAGGGCTAGCGGGGGGCCCCTACAATGAGCAGTTCTTC